Below, one T cell receptor beta chain is given with its context. Antigen: not known. A multiplex PCR was run with 60 Vbeta primers and 13 Jbeta primers. Profiled with immunoSEQ multiplex PCR; TCRdb holds only in-frame clones, not every one. The table lists under 200,000 clones, over 70% of them singletons, with 9.7% in the top ten. Germline V gene sequence: CDR1 MNHNY, CDR2 SVGAGI (reference sequence). The ends were cut back, 0 bases at V and 8 bases at J, with 11 bases in the middle. This CDR3 is 14 amino acids long. This record comes from a study of cytomegalovirus exposure and HLA in healthy donors. Regarding the study as a whole: Cytomegalovirus association was listed for 150 to 200 TCR beta chains. A classifier reportedly called cytomegalovirus status with high sensitivity and specificity. The study had only CMV serostatus as immune exposure information.

V is TRBV6-6 and J is TRBJ1-3; D remains ambiguous. The clonotype comes from a man aged 18 to 30 in good health and CMV-seropositive. The source material was PBMCs. CDR3 nucleotides: TGTGCCAGCAGTTACTCGGGAGCGGCAGACACCATATATTTT. Amino acids: CASSYSGAADTIYF.